Listed here is a single T cell receptor beta chain. Germline V gene lookup returns CDR1 LGHNT and CDR2 FRNRAP. The V and J ends lost 7 bases and 8 bases, in that order; junction bases with no gene match: 11. The CDR3 extends over 14 amino acids. The sample comes from a study of blood T cell repertoires in COVID-19. This table comes from immunoSEQ multiplex PCR, and its TCRdb copy is limited to in-frame clones, with some not included. The sample yields roughly 150,000 clones, around 90% seen once. This chain links TRBV12-5 with TRBJ2-1, with 7 bases identical to TRBD1. This sequence was found in a woman in her thirties or forties who had been exposed to COVID-19. The sample taken for sequencing was PBMCs or T cells enriched from blood (not recorded which). CDR3 nucleotides: TGTGCTAGTGCCGCCGACAGGGAAGGTGATGAGCAGTTCTTC. Amino acids: CASAADREGDEQFF.